This is a list of T cell receptor beta chains from one sample in a study of human CD8 memory T cell subsets. TCRdb re-called the 5' RACE reads and gives one entry per CDR3 protein, without DNA. The sample has 9,000 to 13,000 distinct CDR3 sequences. The sequenced sample was CD8+ stem-like memory T cells (TSCM and TCM) sorted from PBMCs. The source of these receptors is a human donor in good health. The CDR3 runs from the conserved cysteine through the conserved F or W. Not every row has a clone size; where given, it reads once, few, many or a size class.

medium-sized,TRBV29-1,TRBJ2-3,CSVVRPTENTQYF
-,TRBV7-9,TRBJ1-1,CASSPRQGGLTEAFF
-,TRBV7-8,TRBJ2-3,CASSDTDQSTDTQYF
-,TRBV28,TRBJ2-1,CASRRLDEQFF
-,TRBV20-1,TRBJ1-2,CSANDRGRPSGYTF
-,TRBV15,TRBJ1-1,CATGELNTEAFF
-,TRBV24-1,TRBJ2-2,CATSDVGGPGELFF
-,TRBV29-1,TRBJ1-3,CSVKPTGGGNTIYF
-,TRBV7-9,TRBJ1-6,CASSSATGMNNSPLHF
medium-sized,TRBV9,TRBJ2-3,CASSASVGGDTQYF
-,TRBV20-1,TRBJ2-7,CSARDLNTGPYYEQYF
-,TRBV5-1,TRBJ2-1,CASSLENEQFF
-,TRBV5-1,TRBJ2-1,CASSAYRDRGANEQFF
-,TRBV11-2,TRBJ2-3,CASSLDLAGGPTDTQYF
-,TRBV7-2,TRBJ1-5,CASSLNRGQPQHF
-,TRBV5-1,TRBJ2-7,CASSYGQGHYEQYF
medium-sized,TRBV28,TRBJ2-5,CASRGTGVGETQYF
medium-sized,TRBV9,TRBJ2-2,CASSGGAGVAGELFF
-,TRBV4-1,TRBJ2-1,CASSQATSGGANEQFF
medium-sized,TRBV5-6,TRBJ1-1,CASSPWTGGDNTEAFF
-,TRBV7-6,TRBJ2-1,CASSLRTSGNEQFF
-,TRBV11-2,TRBJ2-4,CASSDTGFLAKNIQYF
-,TRBV20-1,TRBJ2-7,CSASGTGFYEQYF
-,TRBV20-1,TRBJ1-5,CSATGFGQPQHF
-,TRBV10-1,TRBJ2-2,CASSAPTGELFF
-,TRBV7-9,TRBJ2-5,CASRGGQGTQYF
-,TRBV5-1,TRBJ2-3,CASSVSGGRTDTQYF
medium-sized,TRBV5-6,TRBJ1-1,CASSYRLGNTEAFF
-,TRBV7-2,TRBJ1-6,CASSQSSYNSPLHF
-,TRBV19,TRBJ1-5,CASKGGQFSNQPQHF
-,TRBV19,TRBJ2-7,CASSTDREGSYEQYF
-,TRBV27,TRBJ2-5,CASRSRQGGYQETQYF
-,TRBV3-1,TRBJ1-3,CASSPLDRYSGNTIYF
-,TRBV12-3/TRBV12-4,TRBJ1-2,CATRGQRFYGYTF
-,TRBV20-1,TRBJ2-7,CSAQIRGSYEQYF
-,TRBV19,TRBJ2-3,CASSYGTGATDTQYF
-,TRBV15,TRBJ2-7,CATSITGTYEQYF
-,TRBV5-1,TRBJ2-3,CASSFLADRTDTQYF
-,TRBV29-1,TRBJ2-1,CSVEVGGSYEYNEQFF
-,TRBV27,TRBJ1-1,CASSIAGTGPAFF
-,TRBV25-1,TRBJ2-2,CASSVDLGDTGELFF
-,TRBV6-1,TRBJ2-3,CASKPIGDTQYF
-,TRBV7-3,TRBJ2-7,CASSLYDRSEQYF